The 32 T cell receptor beta chains listed next were all sequenced from one sample in a study of T-cell memory formation after mild COVID-19. TCRdb reanalysed the 5' RACE reads using MiXCR and keeps one entry per CDR3 protein. The data hold some 340,000 distinct CDR3 sequences, with 13% observed a single time. Sequencing was carried out using PBMCs or a T cell subset sorted from them (not recorded which). Source of these receptors: a man aged 18 to 30 who had mild COVID-19 (a few samples of this study predate the infection). Cell type and time point are not known.

This clonotype has just a few counts. The CDR3 nucleotides read TGTGCCAGCAGCAGGGACACCATACCCCTCCACTTT. Translation gives CASSRDTIPLHF. V usage is TRBV7-9 and J usage is TRBJ1-6, with a weak D call TRBD1 (6 bases). Germline assignment: CDR1 SEHNR and CDR2 FQNEAQ (reference sequence). The CDR3 has 12 amino acids. Trimming removed 5 bases from V and 12 bases from J, with 11 bases in between.

This chain uses TRBV29-1 with TRBJ2-1; 9 bases line up with TRBD2. Germline V lookup: CDR1 SQVTM, CDR2 ANQGSEA. This CDR3 contains 14 residues. J lost 4 bases, V lost 4 bases, and 5 bases had no gene match. CDR3 in DNA: TGCAGCGTTGGCGGGAGCGGGGGGTACAATGAGCAGTTCTTC. Amino acids: CSVGGSGGYNEQFF.

Points on this clonotype: At one boundary the junction diverges from the germline segment, which might be a read error. The genes are TRBV12-3 or TRBV12-4 and TRBJ2-2, with D perhaps assigned TRBD1 or TRBD2 (5 bases each). The CDR3 extends over 13 amino acids. The CDR3 sequence: CASSRTVTGDLFF. CDR3 DNA: TGTGCCAGCAGTCGAACAGTCACCGGGGACCTGTTTTTT.

In this sample, this clonotype turned up a few times. The rearrangement joins TRBV9 to TRBJ2-3, with 11 bases fitting TRBD1. CDR3 length: 15 residues. The J segment lost 2 bases and the V segment lost 7 bases, leaving 6 bases of the junction unmatched. Germline loops: CDR1 SGDLS, CDR2 YYNGEE. CDR3 nucleotides: TGTGCCAGCGATCCGGGACAGGGGGTCACAGATACGCAGTATTTT. Its protein is CASDPGQGVTDTQYF.

CDR3 DNA sequence: TGTGCCAGCAGTTCGAACGGGGGGAAAGAGACCCAGTACTTC. This translates into CASSSNGGKETQYF. This chain connects TRBV6-2 or TRBV6-3 to TRBJ2-5, with TRBD2 identical over 7 bases. There are 14 residues in the CDR3. Germline CDR1 MNHEY, CDR2 SVGEGT. Trimming removed 4 bases from V and 3 bases from J; junction bases left unmatched: 5.

The gene calls are TRBV6-5 and TRBJ2-7; tentative D call: TRBD2 (6 bases). CDR3 length equals 15 residues. CDR1 and CDR2 from the germline V gene are MNHEY and SVGAGI. V shed 5 bases and J shed 3 bases, with 17 bases lying between them. CDR3 bases: TGTGCCAGCAGTCCGAGCCGGGACTTAGGCTACGAGCAGTACGTC. Translating it yields CASSPSRDLGYEQYV.

The table lists this clonotype with many counts. The genes are TRBV7-3 and TRBJ2-2; 9 bases agree with TRBD1. Germline values: CDR1 SGHTA, CDR2 FQGTGA. This CDR3 comprises 16 residues. With V trimmed by 4 bases and J by 6 bases, 9 bases remained unmatched. CDR3 protein: CASSSVRTGDPGELFF. The CDR3 bases are TGTGCCAGCAGCTCTGTCCGGACAGGGGATCCCGGGGAGCTGTTTTTT.

V and J are TRBV20-1 and TRBJ2-3; the match to TRBD2 covers 7 bases. Germline lookup yields CDR1 DFQATT and CDR2 SNEGSKA (reference sequence). The V and J ends lost 0 bases and 0 bases, in that order; junction bases with no gene match: 0. The CDR3 extends over 14 amino acids. The CDR3 reads CSARDSGSTDTQYF. The CDR3 nucleotides read TGCAGTGCTAGAGATAGCGGGAGCACAGATACGCAGTATTTT.

This clonotype was picked up a small number of times. The genes are TRBV5-1 and TRBJ2-7; unclear D gene. Per the germline V gene, CDR1 is SGHRS and CDR2 is YFSETQ. V was pared by 0 bases and J by 3 bases, with 7 bases between. CDR3 size: 13 residues. CDR3 loop: CASSLGSFYEQYF. CDR3 DNA sequence: TGCGCCAGCAGCTTGGGGTCCTTCTACGAGCAGTACTTC.

The chain carries TRBV4-3 and TRBJ2-7; D unclear. V was cut by 4 bases and J by 4 bases, with 11 bases left in between. This CDR3 comprises 13 residues. Germline values: CDR1 LGHNA, CDR2 YSLEER. The CDR3 protein is CASSRVVGYEQYF. The CDR3 DNA is TGCGCCAGCAGCCGGGTAGTAGGGTACGAGCAGTACTTC.

The sample holds many counts of this clonotype. This sequence joins TRBV4-3 and TRBJ1-5; D not resolved. Germline V gene sequence: CDR1 LGHNA, CDR2 YSLEER. This CDR3 contains 17 residues. V lost 4 bases and J 1 base, leaving 17 bases between the germline ends. This CDR3 reads CASSPRDGPKSNQPQHF. CDR3 DNA: TGCGCCAGCAGCCCTAGAGACGGCCCGAAGAGCAATCAGCCCCAGCATTTT.

This clonotype was observed a handful of times. The chain links TRBV6-6 to TRBJ1-1, with D hard to call. This CDR3 is built from 12 residues. Trimming cost V 2 bases and J 5 bases, with 6 bases left between them. CDR1 and CDR2 (germline): MNHNY, SVGAGI (reference sequence). The CDR3 loop is CASSYMGTEAFF. The DNA of the CDR3 is TGTGCCAGCAGTTACATGGGGACTGAAGCTTTCTTT.

Only a few counts were recorded for this clonotype. In nucleotides, the CDR3 is TGCAGTGCGGGGGTCTCTAATTCACCCCTCCACTTT. Its protein product is CSAGVSNSPLHF. The rearrangement joins TRBV20-1 to TRBJ1-6; perhaps TRBD1 as D (5 bases). Trimming stripped 6 bases from V and 6 bases from J, with 9 bases between. The CDR3 totals 12 residues. Looked up from germline, CDR1 is DFQATT and CDR2 is SNEGSKA (reference sequence).

This sequence joins TRBV5-6 and TRBJ2-5; 9 bases are shared with TRBD1. The CDR3 spans 15 residues. Germline V gives CDR1 SGHDT, CDR2 YYEEEE. The V segment lost 0 bases and the J segment 5 bases; nucleotides outside the gene matches: 5. The CDR3 sequence is CASSLAGDRVETQYF. The CDR3 DNA is TGTGCCAGCAGCTTGGCCGGGGACAGGGTGGAGACCCAGTACTTC.

This clonotype was detected a few times. V is TRBV29-1 and J is TRBJ2-1, with D unclear. Germline V gives CDR1 SQVTM, CDR2 ANQGSEA. The germline V and J ends were trimmed by 4 bases and 0 bases, with 10 bases remaining between them. The CDR3 totals 14 residues. CDR3 residues: CSVGGRSSYNEQFF. The CDR3 region has the DNA TGCAGCGTTGGAGGCAGGAGCTCCTACAATGAGCAGTTCTTC.

The chain carries TRBV4-1 and TRBJ1-6; D unresolved. The V gene lost 0 bases and the J gene lost 7 bases, with 13 bases spanning the gap. Germline CDR1 reads MGHRA; CDR2 reads YSYEKL. This CDR3 has 16 amino acids. In nucleotides, the CDR3 is TGCGCCAGCAGCCAAGATCCCGGCCTCTTAAATTCACCCCTCCACTTT. Its protein product is CASSQDPGLLNSPLHF.

The chain recombines TRBV20-1 with TRBJ2-2, with unresolved D. This CDR3 has 14 amino acids. Germline V lookup: CDR1 DFQATT, CDR2 SNEGSKA (reference sequence). The ends were cut back, 3 bases at V and 1 base at J, with 9 bases in the middle. The CDR3, as DNA: TGCAGTGCTAGGGGCCTAAAGAACACCGGGGAGCTGTTTTTT. It is translated as CSARGLKNTGELFF.

This chain uses TRBV29-1 with TRBJ1-5; 8 positions match TRBD1. Germline V CDR1 and CDR2: SQVTM, ANQGSEA. CDR3 length: 14 amino acids. The trim removed 5 bases at V and 5 bases at J, leaving 8 bases unmatched. The CDR3 sequence: CSVSGQGPDQPQHF. CDR3 sequence (DNA): TGCAGCGTTTCAGGACAGGGACCTGATCAGCCCCAGCATTTT.

Only a few counts were recorded for this clonotype. The V call is TRBV5-5, the J call TRBJ2-3; the D gene is possibly TRBD2 (5 bases). The CDR3 is 15 amino acids. Germline-derived CDR1 and CDR2 are SGHKS and YYEKEE (reference sequence). V lost 4 bases, J lost 6 bases, and 18 bases lay in between. The CDR3 here is CASSRRTPQMDTQYF. CDR3 nucleotides: TGTGCCAGCAGCCGGAGGACTCCCCAAATGGATACGCAGTATTTT.

The chain is built from TRBV3-1 and TRBJ1-3; D not certain. Trimming shortened V by 0 bases and J by 9 bases, and 9 bases separated the two germline ends. There are 13 residues in the CDR3. Germline values: CDR1 LGHDT, CDR2 YNNKEL (reference sequence). For the CDR3, the DNA is TGTGCCAGCAGCCAAGATTGGCGGAGCACCATATATTTT. Its translation is CASSQDWRSTIYF.

The V call is TRBV7-2, the J call TRBJ2-3; TRBD2 is a possible D gene (6 bases). This CDR3 is built from 17 residues. Trimming left V 5 bases short and J 1 base short, with 19 bases between. The germline CDR1 and CDR2 sequences are SGHTA and FQGNSA. CDR3 bases: TGTGCCAGCAGCCCAAGAGGCTCGGGCGGGGGCACAGATACGCAGTATTTT. It is translated as CASSPRGSGGGTDTQYF.

This chain links TRBV5-6 with TRBJ2-4; 7 bases align to TRBD1. Germline values: CDR1 SGHDT, CDR2 YYEEEE. V lost 2 bases to trimming and J lost 1 base; unmatched junction nucleotides: 6. The CDR3 is 16 residues long. The CDR3 here is CASSFRGIFAKNIQYF. The CDR3 coding sequence is TGTGCCAGCAGCTTCAGGGGGATTTTCGCCAAAAACATTCAGTACTTC.

There are a few counts of this clonotype. The genes are TRBV4-1 and TRBJ2-5; the D gene is possibly TRBD1 (5 bases). Germline V gene sequence: CDR1 MGHRA, CDR2 YSYEKL. This CDR3 region has 14 residues. Trimming removed 0 bases from V and 4 bases from J, with 9 bases in between. This chain's CDR3 is CASSQESGLETQYF. The CDR3, as DNA: TGCGCCAGCAGCCAAGAATCAGGGTTAGAGACCCAGTACTTC.

Many counts were recorded for this clonotype. The V gene is TRBV24-1, the J gene TRBJ2-7; D not resolved. Trimming cost V 12 bases and J 4 bases, with 9 bases left between them. The CDR3 runs 10 residues. Germline V lookup: CDR1 KGHDR, CDR2 SFDVKD. The CDR3 here is CASMTYEQYV. The CDR3 DNA reads as TGTGCCTCAATGACATACGAGCAGTACGTC.

V gene TRBV5-3 combines with J gene TRBJ2-7, with D hard to call. TRBV5-3 carries the ORF label, with uncertain function. Between the trimmed V and J ends, which lost 4 bases and 0 bases, there was a span of 5 bases. This CDR3 region has 12 residues. This CDR3 reads CARSLHSYEQYV. The CDR3 DNA reads as TGTGCCAGAAGCCTTCACTCCTACGAGCAGTACGTC.

In this sample, this clonotype turned up a few times. This chain connects TRBV9 to TRBJ2-6; D gene uncertain. The germline gives CDR1 SGDLS, CDR2 YYNGEE. CDR3 size: 15 residues. V was pared by 0 bases and J by 0 bases, with 4 bases between. This CDR3 is CASSVVRSGANVLTF. The DNA for the CDR3 is TGTGCCAGCAGCGTAGTGCGCTCTGGGGCCAACGTCCTGACTTTC.

This clonotype has more than one count but fewer than ten. The chain joins TRBV4-1 to TRBJ1-1; 11 bases map to TRBD1. The CDR3 is made up of 16 amino acids. Germline lookup yields CDR1 MGHRA and CDR2 YSYEKL. The J segment lost 4 bases and the V segment lost 3 bases, leaving 7 bases of the junction unmatched. CDR3 nucleotide sequence: TGCGCCAGCAGCCAGACCGCCGGGACAGGGGGCACTGAAGCTTTCTTT. It encodes CASSQTAGTGGTEAFF.

The chain links TRBV6-5 to TRBJ2-7; 7 bases are a match to TRBD1. This CDR3 spans 14 amino acids. J gave up 5 bases and V 6 bases, and 10 bases lay outside the gene matches. Looked up from germline, CDR1 is MNHEY and CDR2 is SVGAGI. Written as DNA, the CDR3 is TGTGCCAGCAGCTCGAGGACAGGTCTAAACGAGCAGTACGTC. Amino acids: CASSSRTGLNEQYV.

The V call is TRBV5-1, the J call TRBJ2-6; tentatively, D is TRBD1 (7 bases). Between the trimmed V and J ends, which lost 2 bases and 1 base, there was a span of 16 bases. The CDR3 loop spans 18 amino acids. Germline V gene data show CDR1 as SGHRS and CDR2 as YFSETQ. The CDR3 sequence: CASSLGGTASSGANVLTF. The CDR3 DNA is TGCGCCAGCAGCTTAGGCGGGACAGCCTCATCTGGGGCCAACGTCCTGACTTTC.

This clonotype has at least ten counts. The chain has TRBV9 and TRBJ2-3; D not resolved. Trimming left V 2 bases short and J 6 bases short, with 13 bases between. Per germline, CDR1 SGDLS and CDR2 YYNGEE. The CDR3 totals 14 residues. The CDR3 nucleotides are TGTGCCAGCAGCGTTAGAACAGAGGTGGATACGCAGTATTTT. This codes for CASSVRTEVDTQYF.

This clonotype was found a few times. The V gene is TRBV6-7, the J gene TRBJ2-3, with TRBD2 identical over 7 bases. TRBV6-7 is given ORF status, its function remaining uncertain. The CDR3 contains 15 residues. The J segment lost 2 bases and the V segment lost 6 bases, leaving 8 bases of the junction unmatched. The CDR3, as DNA: TGTGCCAGCAGCCTTACTAGCGAGAACACAGATACGCAGTATTTT. Encoded protein: CASSLTSENTDTQYF.

This clonotype was detected only a few times. The chain's CDR3 is CASSSGTGVGYTF. CDR3 nucleotide sequence: TGTGCCAGCAGCTCCGGGACAGGGGTCGGCTACACCTTC. This sequence joins TRBV7-8 and TRBJ1-2, with 10 bases lining up with TRBD1. The CDR3 extends over 13 amino acids. From germline, CDR1 is SGHVS and CDR2 FQNEAQ. The ends lost 4 bases at V and 8 bases at J; junction bases unmatched: 4.